One and the same sample provided the 6 T cell receptor beta chains below, sequenced in a study of T-cell memory formation after mild COVID-19. From the 5' RACE reads, TCRdb called clonotypes with MiXCR, one entry per CDR3 protein. The sample consists of around 200,000 distinct CDR3 sequences, about 18% of them appearing once. Material: PBMCs or a T cell subset sorted from them (not recorded which). Every receptor here comes from a man aged 18 to 30 who had mild COVID-19 (a few samples of this study predate the infection). Cell type and time point are not known.

This clonotype was recorded a few times. The chain uses TRBV15 and TRBJ2-5; D call uncertain. V lost 1 base to trimming and J lost 3 bases, with 12 bases between them. This CDR3 spans 15 amino acids. Germline V gene sequence: CDR1 LNHNV, CDR2 YYDKDF (reference sequence). The CDR3 region has the DNA TGTGCCACCAGCAGAGGTGGGCAGACCGAAGAGACCCAGTACTTC. Amino acid sequence: CATSRGGQTEETQYF.

CDR3 residues: CASSSELGQAFSGNTIYF. The CDR3 DNA follows: TGTGCCAGCAGCAGCGAGCTTGGGCAGGCATTCTCTGGAAACACCATATATTTT. The rearrangement uses TRBV6-5 and TRBJ1-3, with unresolved D. The CDR3 consists of 18 residues. Trimming left V 6 bases short and J 0 bases short, with 21 bases between. CDR1 is MNHEY, CDR2 SVGAGI, per germline.

This chain connects TRBV7-8 to TRBJ2-3; D gene uncertain. Trimming pared 1 base from V and 4 bases from J, leaving 6 bases between. The CDR3 length is 13 residues. Germline V CDR1 and CDR2: SGHVS, FQNEAQ. The CDR3 region is CASSLGKADTQYF. In nucleotides, the CDR3 is TGTGCCAGCAGCTTAGGGAAGGCAGATACGCAGTATTTT.

This rearrangement joins TRBV12-3 or TRBV12-4 to TRBJ2-3; TRBD2 matches 8 bases. J lost 4 bases, V lost 7 bases, and 16 bases had no gene match. This CDR3 is 17 amino acids long. CDR3: CASTLWWRGAWSDTQYF. The DNA for the CDR3 is TGTGCCAGCACCCTCTGGTGGCGGGGGGCCTGGTCAGATACGCAGTATTTT.

The chain has TRBV6-4 and TRBJ1-5; tentative D call: TRBD1 (5 bases). CDR1 is MRHNA and CDR2 is SNTAGT in the germline V gene. V lost 4 bases and J 5 bases, leaving 9 bases between the germline ends. The CDR3 extends over 13 amino acids. The CDR3 spells CASSAQGDQPQHF. CDR3 DNA: TGTGCCAGCAGTGCCCAGGGAGATCAGCCCCAGCATTTT.

The chain recombines TRBV5-1 with TRBJ2-6, with D unresolved. The V and J ends lost 4 bases and 4 bases respectively, with 12 bases between them. CDR3 size: 15 residues. Germline values: CDR1 SGHRS, CDR2 YFSETQ. The CDR3 DNA follows: TGCGCCAGCAGCGTTGACCCTCAGGGGGCCAACGTCCTGACTTTC. Its translation: CASSVDPQGANVLTF.